Following are 14 T cell receptor beta chains from one sample sequenced in a study of glioma-infiltrating T cells after dendritic cell vaccination. Using immunoSEQ multiplex PCR, the repertoire was profiled, and TCRdb retains in-frame clones only, with some absent. Here the sample spans roughly 68,000 clones, approximately 78% being singletons. The sample consisted of blood, taken before dendritic cell vaccination. Receptors originate from a human donor with glioblastoma.

The V and J genes are TRBV18 and TRBJ1-1; 8 bases match TRBD1. CDR1 KGHSH and CDR2 LQKENI come from the germline V gene. The V segment lost 2 bases and the J segment 5 bases; nucleotides outside the gene matches: 7. CDR3 length: 15 residues. The CDR3 sequence is CASSPWTGRDTEAFF. CDR3 sequence (DNA): TGTGCCAGCTCACCATGGACAGGGAGGGATACTGAAGCTTTCTTT. The full variable domain, completed using reference TRBV18 and TRBJ1-1, is NAGVMQNPRHLVRRRGQEARLRCSPMKGHSHVYWYRQLPEEGLKFMVYLQKENIIDESGMPKERFSAEFPKEGPSILRIQQVVRGDSAAYFCASSPWTGRDTEAFFGQGTRLTVV.

The CDR3 DNA reads TGTGCCAGCTCACCACCGCCCGAACTACTGAATGCTTTCTTT. It specifies CASSPPPELLNAFF. The chain uses TRBV18 and TRBJ1-1; D remains unclear. The V end lost 0 bases, the J end lost 11 bases, and 16 bases lay between the germline ends. The CDR3 sequence is 14 residues long. From germline, CDR1 is KGHSH and CDR2 LQKENI.

The chain recombines TRBV7-8 with TRBJ1-6; TRBD1 might be the D (5 bases). From germline, CDR1 is SGHVS and CDR2 FQNEAQ. This CDR3 has 14 residues. The V and J ends lost 5 bases and 10 bases respectively, with 15 bases between them. As DNA, the CDR3 is TGTGCCAGCAGCCCAAGGGCCCCAGGGTCACCCCTCCACTTT. Residues: CASSPRAPGSPLHF.

This CDR3 is CASSEASGGEKETQYF. The CDR3, as DNA: TGTGCCAGCAGTGAAGCGAGCGGGGGGGAGAAGGAGACCCAGTACTTC. The chain is built from TRBV2 and TRBJ2-5, with 10 positions matching TRBD2. V shed 0 bases, J shed 5 bases, and the junction held 6 bases outside the gene matches. CDR1 is SNHLY and CDR2 is FYNNEI in the germline V gene. This CDR3 region has 16 residues.

As DNA, the CDR3 is TGTGCCAGCATTTCTAGGGGTTCTACTGAAGCTTTCTTT. This encodes CASISRGSTEAFF. V usage is TRBV6-5 and J usage is TRBJ1-1; D might be TRBD1 (5 bases). The V end was cut by 7 bases, the J end by 5 bases, with 14 bases between. The CDR3 has 13 amino acids. CDR1 is MNHEY and CDR2 is SVGAGI in the germline V gene.

This CDR3 is CASSDRFGYTF. CDR3 DNA sequence: TGTGCCAGCAGTGACAGATTTGGCTACACCTTC. J is TRBJ1-2 and V is TRBV6-5, with a weak D call TRBD1 (5 bases). V was pared by 5 bases and J by 7 bases, with 8 bases between. CDR3 length: 11 amino acids. Germline V CDR1 and CDR2: MNHEY, SVGAGI.

A few counts support this clone. This sequence joins TRBV15 and TRBJ1-3; D call uncertain. The V gene lost 0 bases and the J gene lost 2 bases, with 8 bases spanning the gap. The CDR3 has 15 residues. Germline loops: CDR1 LNHNV, CDR2 YYDKDF (reference sequence). CDR3 in amino acids: CATSRDPAAGNTIYF. DNA of the CDR3: TGTGCCACCAGCAGAGATCCCGCGGCTGGAAACACCATATATTTT.

This chain uses TRBV28 with TRBJ2-6; 8 bases match TRBD2. With V trimmed by 8 bases and J by 1 base, 4 bases remained unmatched. The germline CDR1 and CDR2 sequences are MDHEN and SYDVKM. This CDR3 is built from 15 residues. Here the CDR3 reads CASRGGSSGANVLTF. The CDR3 DNA reads TGTGCCAGCCGGGGGGGGAGTTCTGGGGCCAACGTCCTGACTTTC.

The rearrangement uses TRBV5-6 and TRBJ1-2; D might be TRBD1 (5 bases). This CDR3 has 13 residues. The germline V gene encodes CDR1 SGHDT and CDR2 YYEEEE. V shed 3 bases and J shed 4 bases, with 10 bases lying between them. CDR3 protein: CASSWGEAYGYTF. The CDR3 nucleotides are TGTGCCAGCAGCTGGGGGGAGGCCTATGGCTACACCTTC.

The chain carries TRBV18 and TRBJ2-2; TRBD2 matches 7 bases. CDR3 length: 15 amino acids. CDR1 is KGHSH and CDR2 is LQKENI in the germline V gene. Trimming took 2 bases from V and 2 from J; bases not matched to a gene: 2. As DNA, the CDR3 is TGTGCCAGCTCACCATTGGGACTAAACACCGGGGAGCTGTTTTTT. It specifies CASSPLGLNTGELFF. Based on the CDR3 plus reference TRBV18 and TRBJ2-2, the full variable domain is NAGVMQNPRHLVRRRGQEARLRCSPMKGHSHVYWYRQLPEEGLKFMVYLQKENIIDESGMPKERFSAEFPKEGPSILRIQQVVRGDSAAYFCASSPLGLNTGELFFGEGSRLTVL.

The rearrangement links TRBV7-9 to TRBJ2-5; D call uncertain. The J call may be mistaken, given a closer DNA end match to TRBJ2-7. The CDR3 covers 15 residues. The germline V gene has CDR1 SEHNR and CDR2 FQNEAQ (reference sequence). The DNA of the CDR3 is TGTGCCAGCAGCCTAGAGCCACGGGTTTACGACGAGCAGTACTTC. This codes for CASSLEPRVYDEQYF.

This sequence joins TRBV5-1 and TRBJ2-5, with 13 bases matching TRBD2. This CDR3 is built from 14 residues. Germline values: CDR1 SGHRS, CDR2 YFSETQ. The J segment lost 5 bases and the V segment lost 5 bases, leaving 3 bases of the junction unmatched. CDR3 sequence: CASRLAGGIETQYF. CDR3 nucleotides: TGCGCCAGCAGACTAGCGGGGGGGATTGAGACCCAGTACTTC.

The J gene is TRBJ2-2, the V gene TRBV2; 8 bases map to TRBD1. The CDR3 sequence is 15 residues long. Germline assignment: CDR1 SNHLY and CDR2 FYNNEI. With 5 bases clipped from V and 0 bases from J, the junction kept 2 bases outside the gene matches. Here the CDR3 DNA reads TGTGCCAGCAGTCGGGACAGGCCGAACACCGGGGAGCTGTTTTTT. This sequence encodes CASSRDRPNTGELFF. The full variable domain, its missing parts supplied by reference TRBV2 and TRBJ2-2, is EPEVTQTPSHQVTQMGQEVILRCVPISNHLYFYWYRQILGQKVEFLVSFYNNEISEKSEIFDDQFSVERPDGSNFTLKIRSTKLEDSAMYFCASSRDRPNTGELFFGEGSRLTVL.

The rearrangement joins TRBV5-6 to TRBJ2-2, with D possibly matching TRBD1 (6 bases). The V and J ends lost 2 bases and 5 bases respectively, with 13 bases between them. CDR1 and CDR2 from the germline V gene are SGHDT and YYEEEE. The CDR3 runs to 15 residues. Here the CDR3 DNA reads TGTGCCAGCAGCTTTAGGGGGTTGGGGACCGGGGAGCTGTTTTTT. It translates to CASSFRGLGTGELFF.